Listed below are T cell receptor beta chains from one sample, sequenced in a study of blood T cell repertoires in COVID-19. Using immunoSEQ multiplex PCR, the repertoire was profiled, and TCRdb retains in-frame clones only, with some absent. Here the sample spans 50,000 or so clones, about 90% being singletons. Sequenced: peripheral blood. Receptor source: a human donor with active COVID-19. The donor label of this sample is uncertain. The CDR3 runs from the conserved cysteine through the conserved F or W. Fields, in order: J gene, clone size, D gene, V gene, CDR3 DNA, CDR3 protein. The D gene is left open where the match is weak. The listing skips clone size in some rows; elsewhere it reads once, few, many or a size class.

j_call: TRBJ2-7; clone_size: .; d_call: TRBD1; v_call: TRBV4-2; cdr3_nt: TGTGCCAGCAGCCGAGTCGGACAGGCGAGCTCCTACGAGCAGTACTTC; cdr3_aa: CASSRVGQASSYEQYF
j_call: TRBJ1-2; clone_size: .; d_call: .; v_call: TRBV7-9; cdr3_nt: TGTGCCAGCAGCTTAGGGGGGCATGGCTACACCTTC; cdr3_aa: CASSLGGHGYTF
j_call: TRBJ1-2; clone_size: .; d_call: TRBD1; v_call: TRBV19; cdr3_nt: TGTGCCAGTAGTCCAACCTCAGGGGGCAACTATGGCTACACCTTC; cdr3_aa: CASSPTSGGNYGYTF
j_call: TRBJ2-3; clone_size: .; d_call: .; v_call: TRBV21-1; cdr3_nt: TGTGCCAGCAGCAAATCCCCTAGCCGGCCTCCGATAGATACGCAGTATTTT; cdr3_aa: CASSKSPSRPPIDTQYF
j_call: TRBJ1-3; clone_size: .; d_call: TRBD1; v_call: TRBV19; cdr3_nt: TGTGCCAGTAAACGAGGACAGGCCGGTTCTCCATATTTT; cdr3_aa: CASKRGQAGSPYF
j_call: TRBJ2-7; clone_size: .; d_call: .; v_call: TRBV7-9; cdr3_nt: TGTGCCAGCAGCTTGGTCGTGCTGGGGGAGGTTTTCAACGAGCAGTACTTC; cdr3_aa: CASSLVVLGEVFNEQYF
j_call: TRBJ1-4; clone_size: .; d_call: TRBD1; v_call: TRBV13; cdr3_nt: TGTGCCAGCAGCTTAGCCCGGGGGACAGGGAATGAAAAACTGTTTTTT; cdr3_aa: CASSLARGTGNEKLFF
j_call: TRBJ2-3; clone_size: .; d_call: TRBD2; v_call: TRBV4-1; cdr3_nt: TGCGCCAGCAGCCAAGTCGGTAGCGGGGGGTCAGGTACGCAGTATTTT; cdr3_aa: CASSQVGSGGSGTQYF
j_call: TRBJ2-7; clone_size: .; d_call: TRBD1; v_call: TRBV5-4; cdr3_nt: TGTGCCAGCAGCCCGGAGGTGACAGGGGACTACGAGCAGTACTTC; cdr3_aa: CASSPEVTGDYEQYF
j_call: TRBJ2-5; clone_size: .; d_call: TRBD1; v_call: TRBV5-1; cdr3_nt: TGCGCCAGCAGCATGAATTCAGGGGGTAGAGAGACCCAGTACTTC; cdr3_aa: CASSMNSGGRETQYF
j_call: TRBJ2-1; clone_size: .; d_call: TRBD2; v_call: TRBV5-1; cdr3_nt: TGCGCCAGCAGCTTGGGACTAGCGGGGGCCCTCTCCTACAATGAGCAGTTCTTC; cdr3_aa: CASSLGLAGALSYNEQFF
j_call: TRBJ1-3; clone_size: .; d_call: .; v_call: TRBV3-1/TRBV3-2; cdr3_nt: TGTGCCAGCAGCCCCTCCGGTGCTCGACATCAGTCTGGAAACACCATATATTTT; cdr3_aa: CASSPSGARHQSGNTIYF
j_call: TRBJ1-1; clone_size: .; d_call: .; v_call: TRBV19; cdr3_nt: TGTGCCAGTGCGGACTGGATAGGACGAGCTTTCTTT; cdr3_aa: CASADWIGRAFF
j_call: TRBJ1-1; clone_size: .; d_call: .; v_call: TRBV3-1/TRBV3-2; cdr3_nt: TGTGCCAGCAGCCAAGTTAGAAGCGGCACTGAAGCTTTCTTT; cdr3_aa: CASSQVRSGTEAFF
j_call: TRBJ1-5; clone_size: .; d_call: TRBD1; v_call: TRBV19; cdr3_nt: TGTGCCAGTAGTACCGGGACAGCCCTGAGTCAGCCCCAGCATTTT; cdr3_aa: CASSTGTALSQPQHF
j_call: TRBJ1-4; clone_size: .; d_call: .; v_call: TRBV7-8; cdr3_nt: TGTGCCAGCAGCTCCGAGAGAGCAACTAATGAAAAACTGTTTTTT; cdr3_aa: CASSSERATNEKLFF
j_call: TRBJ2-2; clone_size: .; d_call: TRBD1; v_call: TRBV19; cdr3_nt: TGTGCCAGTAGTTTTCCACAGGGGGTGGGCACCGGGGAGCTGTTTTTT; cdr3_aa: CASSFPQGVGTGELFF
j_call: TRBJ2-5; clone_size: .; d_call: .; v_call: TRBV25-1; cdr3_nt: TGTGCCAGCAAAGGACAGTTCCAAGAGACCCAGTACTTC; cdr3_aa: CASKGQFQETQYF
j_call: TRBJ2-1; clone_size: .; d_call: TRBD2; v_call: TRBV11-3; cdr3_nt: TGTGCCAGCAGCTTAGATAGTCGTCTAGCGGGCCGCTCCTACAATGAGCAGTTCTTC; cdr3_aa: CASSLDSRLAGRSYNEQFF
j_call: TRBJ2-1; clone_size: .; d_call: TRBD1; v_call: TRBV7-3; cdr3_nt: TGTGCCAGCAGCTTGACGCGGGACAGGGGGTTGAATGAGCAGTTCTTC; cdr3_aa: CASSLTRDRGLNEQFF
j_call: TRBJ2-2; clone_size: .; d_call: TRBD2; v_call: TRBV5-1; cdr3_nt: TGCGCCAGCAGCTTTGCCGGGACTAGCGGGGGGTCCGGGGAGCTGTTTTTT; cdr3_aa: CASSFAGTSGGSGELFF
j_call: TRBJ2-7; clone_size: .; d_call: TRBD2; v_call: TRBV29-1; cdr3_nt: TGCAGCGTTGAAGCCAGCGGGGGCACGGACTACGAGCAGTACTTC; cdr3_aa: CSVEASGGTDYEQYF
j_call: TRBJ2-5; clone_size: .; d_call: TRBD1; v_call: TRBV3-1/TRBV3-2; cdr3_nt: TGTGCCAGCAGCCACCCCGACAGGGATCGGATCTTCATTGAGACCCAGTACTTC; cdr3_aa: CASSHPDRDRIFIETQYF
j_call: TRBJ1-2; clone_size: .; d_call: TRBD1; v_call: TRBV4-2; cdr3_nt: TGTGCCAGCAGCCAAGGGACAGGGGGCAAAAAAGCTGGCTACACCTTC; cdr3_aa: CASSQGTGGKKAGYTF
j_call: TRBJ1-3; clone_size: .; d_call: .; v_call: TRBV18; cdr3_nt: TGTGCCAGCTCACCTACGAGGTCGACGGGAAACACCATATATTTT; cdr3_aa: CASSPTRSTGNTIYF
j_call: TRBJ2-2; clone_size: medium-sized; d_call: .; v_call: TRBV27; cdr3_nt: TGTGCCAGCAGTCCAGCGATGGCTAACACCGGGGAGCTGTTTTTT; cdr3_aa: CASSPAMANTGELFF
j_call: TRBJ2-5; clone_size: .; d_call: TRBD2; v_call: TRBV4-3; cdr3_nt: TGCGCCAGCAGCCAGTCACTAGCGCAAGAGACCCAGTACTTC; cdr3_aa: CASSQSLAQETQYF
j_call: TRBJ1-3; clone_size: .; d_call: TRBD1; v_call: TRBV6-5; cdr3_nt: TGTGCCAGCAGTTACTTTTCGCAGGACAGGGTTTACACCATATATTTT; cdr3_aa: CASSYFSQDRVYTIYF
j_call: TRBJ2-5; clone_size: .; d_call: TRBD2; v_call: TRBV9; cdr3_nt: TGTGCCAGCAGCGTAGCTCTGTCCGGTGGACTAGCGGTACAAGAGACCCAGTACTTC; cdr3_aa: CASSVALSGGLAVQETQYF
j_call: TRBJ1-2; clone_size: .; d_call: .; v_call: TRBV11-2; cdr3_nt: TGTGCCAGCAGCTTAGTTGGTGGCAGTACCGCTGGCTACACCTTC; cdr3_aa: CASSLVGGSTAGYTF
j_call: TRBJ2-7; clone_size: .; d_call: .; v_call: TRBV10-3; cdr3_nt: TGTGCCACCACCACCGAACTCTGGGCAGGGTTGTCCTACGAGCAGTACTTC; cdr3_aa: CATTTELWAGLSYEQYF
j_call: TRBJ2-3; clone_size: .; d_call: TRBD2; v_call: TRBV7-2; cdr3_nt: TGTGCCAGCAGCCGGACTAGCTTAAGTACAGATACGCAGTATTTT; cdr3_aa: CASSRTSLSTDTQYF
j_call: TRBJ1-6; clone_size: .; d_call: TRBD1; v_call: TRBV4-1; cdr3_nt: TGCGCCAGCAGCCACTGGACAGGGAACCCTTATAATTCACCCCTCCACTTT; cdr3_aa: CASSHWTGNPYNSPLHF
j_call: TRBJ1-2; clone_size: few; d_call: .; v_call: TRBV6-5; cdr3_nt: TGTGCCAGCTCGTGGAAGGAGGGAGCTAACTATGGCTACACCTTC; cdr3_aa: CASSWKEGANYGYTF
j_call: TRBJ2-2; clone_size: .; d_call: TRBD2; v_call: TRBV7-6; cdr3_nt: TGTGCCAGCAGCTTAGCCCCCCCGGGGGGGAGTACCGGGGAGCTGTTTTTT; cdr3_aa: CASSLAPPGGSTGELFF
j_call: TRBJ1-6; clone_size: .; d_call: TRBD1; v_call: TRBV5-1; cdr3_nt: TGCGCCAGCAGAATTACAGGGGGCGAAACACCCCTCCACTTT; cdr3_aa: CASRITGGETPLHF
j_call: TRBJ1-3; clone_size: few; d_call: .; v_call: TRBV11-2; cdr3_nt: TGTGCCAGCAGCTTAGCGTTCTTGGGGGGGCGAACTTCTGGAAACACCATATATTTT; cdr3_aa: CASSLAFLGGRTSGNTIYF
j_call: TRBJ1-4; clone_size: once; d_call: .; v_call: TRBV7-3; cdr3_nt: TGTGCCAGCAGCAGAGGGCAGAATGAAAAACTGTTTTTT; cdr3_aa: CASSRGQNEKLFF
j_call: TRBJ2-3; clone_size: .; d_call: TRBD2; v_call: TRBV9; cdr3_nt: TGTGCCAGCAGCCTCCTAGGACTAGCGGGCCCCAAAGATACGCAGTATTTT; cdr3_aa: CASSLLGLAGPKDTQYF
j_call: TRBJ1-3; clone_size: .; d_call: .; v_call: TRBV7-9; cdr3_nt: TGTGCCAGCAGCTTACTCTCTCAGACTGGAAACACCATATATTTT; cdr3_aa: CASSLLSQTGNTIYF
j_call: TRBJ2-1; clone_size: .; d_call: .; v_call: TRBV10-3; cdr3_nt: TGTGCCATCAGTGAGTCGACAGTAGATGAGCAGTTCTTC; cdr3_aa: CAISESTVDEQFF
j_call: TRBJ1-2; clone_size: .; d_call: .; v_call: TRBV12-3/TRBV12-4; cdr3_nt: TGTGCCAGCAGGTACAGGGAGGGATATGGCTACACCTTC; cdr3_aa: CASRYREGYGYTF
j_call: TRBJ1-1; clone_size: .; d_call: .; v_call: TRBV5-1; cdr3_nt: TGCGCCAGCAGCTTGGGCGGGAAACCGAACACTGAAGCTTTCTTT; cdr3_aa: CASSLGGKPNTEAFF
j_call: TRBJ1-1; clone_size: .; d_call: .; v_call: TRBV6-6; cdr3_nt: TGTGCCAGCAGCAATAGACAGAGCGCTATAAACACTGAAGCTTTCTTT; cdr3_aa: CASSNRQSAINTEAFF
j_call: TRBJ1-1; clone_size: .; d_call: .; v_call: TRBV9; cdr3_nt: TGTGCCAGCAGCGGAAGTCTGGGAGTCGTGAACACTGAAGCTTTCTTT; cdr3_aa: CASSGSLGVVNTEAFF
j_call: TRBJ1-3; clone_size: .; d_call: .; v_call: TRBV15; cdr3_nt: TGTGCCACCAGCAGAGAGTACAAAAGACAGTGGGGAAACACCATATATTTT; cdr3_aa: CATSREYKRQWGNTIYF
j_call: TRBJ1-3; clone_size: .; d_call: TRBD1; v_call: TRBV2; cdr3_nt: TGTGCCAGCATGACAGGGGTGGCTGGAAACACCATATATTTT; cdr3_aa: CASMTGVAGNTIYF
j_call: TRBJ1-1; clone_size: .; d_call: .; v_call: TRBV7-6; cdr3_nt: TGTGCCAGCAGCTTAGCTCCTACAGTCGAAGCTTTCTTT; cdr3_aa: CASSLAPTVEAFF